The 32 T cell receptor beta chains presented below share a single source sample, sequenced in a study of cytomegalovirus exposure and HLA in healthy donors (dated by TCRdb to about 2017). The library came from the immunoSEQ multiplex PCR assay. The multiplex PCR relied on a mix of 60 forward primers for TCR Vbeta segments and 13 reverse primers for TCR Jbeta segments. TCRdb limited this immuneACCESS table to in-frame rearrangements with V and J called. A share of clones is missing; checked studies link under half to unresolved V genes, and the rest is unexplained. Within this sample are more than 75,000 clones, with 60% to 80% of them counted one time only. The ten largest clones represent approximately 3.8% of the sample. Sequencing was done on a sample of PBMCs. Source of these receptors: a woman aged 40-49 years in good health and CMV-seronegative.

The chain employs TRBV7-9 and TRBJ1-1, with D hard to call. CDR3 length: 13 amino acids. V lost 5 bases and J lost 3, with 10 bases in between. Germline V gene data show CDR1 as SEHNR and CDR2 as FQNEAQ (reference sequence). CDR3 sequence reads: CASSPWRDTEAFF. In nucleotides, the CDR3 is TGTGCCAGCAGCCCTTGGAGGGACACTGAAGCTTTCTTT.

Details on this clone: A read error may produce the germline difference seen at one junction end. This chain links TRBV6-5 with TRBJ1-5; 9 bases align to TRBD1. Germline V gives CDR1 MNHEY, CDR2 SVGAGI. This CDR3 has 14 amino acids. CDR3 coding DNA: TGTACCAGCAGTGGACAGGGGCGCAATCAGCCCCAGCATTTT. Translated: CTSSGQGRNQPQHF.

The V call is TRBV28, the J call TRBJ1-1, with D unresolved. The ends were cut back, 2 bases at V and 9 bases at J, with 10 bases in the middle. The CDR3 extends over 12 amino acids. Germline V gene sequence: CDR1 MDHEN, CDR2 SYDVKM. The CDR3: CASSLISQKAFF. CDR3 DNA sequence: TGTGCCAGCAGTTTAATATCACAGAAAGCTTTCTTT.

V usage is TRBV30 and J usage is TRBJ2-2; 8 nucleotides match TRBD1. Germline CDR1 reads GTSNPN; CDR2 reads SVGIG (reference sequence). Trimming took 1 base from V and 6 from J; bases not matched to a gene: 13. This CDR3 is built from 17 residues. CDR3 region: CAWSAHRGQERAGELFF. In DNA, the CDR3 is TGTGCCTGGAGTGCCCACCGGGGACAGGAAAGAGCCGGGGAGCTGTTTTTT.

This chain links TRBV6-5 with TRBJ2-7; no clear D gene. Germline assignment: CDR1 MNHEY and CDR2 SVGAGI. The CDR3 spans 14 residues. The V gene lost 7 bases and the J gene lost 3 bases, with 16 bases spanning the gap. The CDR3 nucleotides are TGTGCCAGCACCCAAGGCGGTGCGAACTACGAGCAGTACTTC. Translation gives CASTQGGANYEQYF.

The CDR3 is CASSLRLAGRNTDTQYF. CDR3 DNA sequence: TGTGCCAGCAGCTTGCGGCTAGCGGGGCGAAACACAGATACGCAGTATTTT. This chain uses TRBV5-6 with TRBJ2-3; 9 positions match TRBD2. V was clipped by 1 base and J by 2 bases; unmatched bases: 8. Germline V gene sequence: CDR1 SGHDT, CDR2 YYEEEE. The CDR3 covers 17 residues.

The chain uses TRBV11-2 and TRBJ1-4; D remains ambiguous. The CDR3 covers 14 residues. The germline V gene has CDR1 SGHAT and CDR2 FQNNGV. V shed 1 base and J shed 3 bases, with 6 bases lying between them. The CDR3 reads CASSLAFPNEKLFF. CDR3 DNA: TGTGCCAGCAGCTTAGCGTTCCCTAATGAAAAACTGTTTTTT.

The chain is built from TRBV5-1 and TRBJ2-5; 8 nucleotides align to TRBD2. The CDR3 has 16 residues. After removal of 4 bases from V and 4 bases from J, the junction contained 12 bases not matched to a gene. The germline V gene encodes CDR1 SGHRS and CDR2 YFSETQ. The CDR3, as DNA: TGCGCCAGCAGCCCGGGGGGGGCTGGAGCGGGAGAGACCCAGTACTTC. Protein: CASSPGGAGAGETQYF.

This clone was counted between two and nine times. In nucleotides, the CDR3 is TGTGCCAGCAGCCCGAGGCCTCAAAACACCGGGGAGCTGTTTTTT. Its translation is CASSPRPQNTGELFF. The V call is TRBV7-9, the J call TRBJ2-2; D call uncertain. The CDR3 extends over 15 amino acids. The V end was cut by 5 bases, the J end by 2 bases, with 12 bases between. Germline assignment: CDR1 SEHNR and CDR2 FQNEAQ (reference sequence).

This clone was seen just once. The chain is built from TRBV30 and TRBJ2-5; perhaps TRBD2 as D (6 bases). V was trimmed by 0 bases and J by 3 bases, leaving 11 bases between them. Germline V CDR1 and CDR2: GTSNPN, SVGIG (reference sequence). CDR3 length: 14 residues. CDR3 sequence (DNA): TGTGCCTGGAGTGTACCGGGGGTTGAAGAGACCCAGTACTTC. Protein sequence: CAWSVPGVEETQYF.

This chain uses TRBV7-6 with TRBJ2-5; the match to TRBD2 covers 8 bases. Germline CDR1 and CDR2: SGHVS and FNYEAQ. The CDR3 consists of 15 residues. After removal of 5 bases from V and 6 bases from J, the junction contained 11 bases not matched to a gene. CDR3 loop: CASSPHSGAGKTQYF. CDR3 DNA sequence: TGTGCCAGCAGCCCTCATAGCGGGGCAGGGAAGACCCAGTACTTC.

The J gene is TRBJ2-6, the V gene TRBV4-2, with a possible D match to TRBD2 (6 bases). Trimming took off 0 bases at V and 4 bases at J, with 13 bases between the two ends. The CDR3 is 17 residues long. Germline values: CDR1 LGHNA, CDR2 YNFKEQ. CDR3 sequence: CASSQEWWGEGANVLTF. CDR3 nucleotides: TGTGCCAGCAGCCAAGAGTGGTGGGGGGAGGGGGCCAACGTCCTGACTTTC.

The chain carries TRBV2 and TRBJ1-1, with TRBD1 identical over 10 bases. V dropped 4 bases and J dropped 4; count of bases not matched to a gene: 6. This CDR3 contains 15 residues. Germline V gene sequence: CDR1 SNHLY, CDR2 FYNNEI. The CDR3 is CASSGQGARATEAFF. CDR3 DNA: TGTGCCAGCAGTGGACAGGGGGCTAGGGCCACTGAAGCTTTCTTT. Together with reference TRBV2 and TRBJ1-1, the CDR3 gives the full variable domain: EPEVTQTPSHQVTQMGQEVILRCVPISNHLYFYWYRQILGQKVEFLVSFYNNEISEKSEIFDDQFSVERPDGSNFTLKIRSTKLEDSAMYFCASSGQGARATEAFFGQGTRLTVV.

Turning to this clone: The junction and the germline gene differ at one end; a read error may be behind it. V gene TRBV2 combines with J gene TRBJ1-2, with 7 bases aligning to TRBD1. Germline assignment: CDR1 SNHLY and CDR2 FYNNEI. There are 13 residues in the CDR3. Here the CDR3 DNA reads TGTGCCAGCAGTGAAGCGCGGCAGGGGGGCTCCACCTTC. Residues: CASSEARQGGSTF. The variable domain in full, with the rest retrieved from reference TRBV2 and TRBJ1-2, is EPEVTQTPSHQVTQMGQEVILRCVPISNHLYFYWYRQILGQKVEFLVSFYNNEISEKSEIFDDQFSVERPDGSNFTLKIRSTKLEDSAMYFCASSEARQGGSTFGSGTRLTVV.

The V and J genes are TRBV18 and TRBJ1-1; 7 bases are shared with TRBD1. The germline V gene has CDR1 KGHSH and CDR2 LQKENI. The ends lost 5 bases at V and 0 bases at J; junction bases unmatched: 9. This CDR3 spans 16 amino acids. The CDR3: CASSSGQVLMNTEAFF. CDR3 DNA: TGTGCCAGCTCATCCGGACAGGTCCTCATGAACACTGAAGCTTTCTTT.

The chain employs TRBV10-3 and TRBJ2-2; 10 positions match TRBD2. The CDR3 consists of 17 residues. CDR1 and CDR2 (germline): ENHRY, SYGVKD. The V gene end was trimmed by 6 bases and the J gene end by 5 bases; junction bases not matched to a gene: 12. The CDR3 reads CAIRRTEAGGRTGELFF. CDR3 coding DNA: TGTGCCATCAGGAGGACCGAAGCGGGGGGGCGGACCGGGGAGCTGTTTTTT.

This clone was picked up a small number of times. V is TRBV7-2 and J is TRBJ2-7; weak D call: TRBD1 (5 bases). The CDR3 has 13 amino acids. Germline V gene data show CDR1 as SGHTA and CDR2 as FQGNSA. V was trimmed by 3 bases and J by 3 bases, leaving 9 bases between them. For the CDR3, the DNA is TGTGCCAGCAGCTTGGGGCGGATCTACGAGCAGTACTTC. Residues: CASSLGRIYEQYF.

The chain is built from TRBV6-5 and TRBJ1-5; D gene ambiguous. The CDR3 spans 13 residues. V lost 2 bases, J lost 5 bases, and 7 bases lay in between. CDR1 MNHEY and CDR2 SVGAGI come from the germline V gene. This CDR3 is CASSYDGYQPQHF. The CDR3 nucleotides are TGTGCCAGCAGTTACGACGGGTATCAGCCCCAGCATTTT.

The chain carries TRBV5-1 and TRBJ2-1; the D gene is possibly TRBD2 (5 bases). The CDR3 is 15 residues long. V was pared by 4 bases and J by 0 bases, with 11 bases between. Germline V CDR1 and CDR2: SGHRS, YFSETQ. The CDR3 is CASSPLAGSYNEQFF. The DNA of the CDR3 is TGCGCCAGCAGCCCTTTGGCGGGCTCCTACAATGAGCAGTTCTTC.

This clone was seen only once. The rearrangement links TRBV6-6 to TRBJ1-5; 8 bases align to TRBD1. Trimming took 5 bases from V and 11 from J; bases not matched to a gene: 2. Looked up from germline, CDR1 is MNHNY and CDR2 is SVGAGI (reference sequence). The CDR3 is made up of 11 amino acids. CDR3 in DNA: TGTGCCAGCAGTCTGACAGGGGCCCAGCATTTT. This gives the protein CASSLTGAQHF.

In its sample, this clone was seen once. The chain is built from TRBV5-1 and TRBJ1-3; D might be TRBD1 (5 bases). This CDR3 is 16 amino acids long. Germline-derived CDR1 and CDR2 are SGHRS and YFSETQ. The ends were cut back, 4 bases at V and 0 bases at J, with 14 bases in the middle. The CDR3 DNA sequence: TGCGCCAGCAGCGAACAGACAGTGAGCTCTGGAAACACCATATATTTT. Translating it yields CASSEQTVSSGNTIYF.

CDR3 coding DNA: TGTGCCAGCAGCTGGATGGAGGGGGAGACCCAGTACTTC. It is translated as CASSWMEGETQYF. This chain joins TRBV5-4 and TRBJ2-5, with D tentatively TRBD2 (6 bases). The CDR3 has 13 residues. CDR1 SGHNT and CDR2 YYREEE come from the germline V gene (reference sequence). V lost 3 bases, J lost 5 bases, and 11 bases lay in between.

CDR3 sequence reads: CAWSAGEKLFF. The CDR3 bases are TGTGCCTGGAGTGCTGGCGAAAAACTGTTTTTT. The chain combines TRBV30 with TRBJ1-4; D gene unclear. With 1 base removed from V and 8 bases from J, the gap between germline ends came to 5 bases. CDR1 is GTSNPN and CDR2 is SVGIG in the germline V gene (reference sequence). The CDR3 length is 11 residues. The full variable domain, its missing parts supplied by reference TRBV30 and TRBJ1-4, is SQTIHQWPATLVQPVGSPLSLECTVEGTSNPNLYWYRQAAGRGLQLLFYSVGIGQISSEVPQNLSASRPQDRQFILSSKKLLLSDSGFYLCAWSAGEKLFFGSGTQLSVL.

The V and J genes are TRBV7-9 and TRBJ2-7, with D perhaps TRBD1 (6 bases). Per germline, CDR1 SEHNR and CDR2 FQNEAQ (reference sequence). Deletions cut 3 bases from V and 2 bases from J, with 14 bases between. There are 15 residues in the CDR3. CDR3 region: CASSLSTGSAYEQYF. The CDR3 DNA sequence: TGTGCCAGCAGCTTGTCAACAGGGTCGGCCTACGAGCAGTACTTC.

The chain links TRBV28 to TRBJ2-7; maybe TRBD1 (5 bases). This CDR3 is 16 amino acids long. Trimming stripped 1 base from V and 4 bases from J, with 17 bases between. Germline V gene data show CDR1 as MDHEN and CDR2 as SYDVKM. The CDR3 DNA reads TGTGCCAGCAGTTTATCCGGGTGGGGCGCAGGGTACGAGCAGTACTTC. Its translation is CASSLSGWGAGYEQYF.

Of note for this clone: An end of the junction differs from the germline gene, which may be a read error. The chain has TRBV6-6 and TRBJ2-4, with TRBD2 matching over 11 bases. CDR1 is MNHNY and CDR2 is SVGAGI in the germline V gene (reference sequence). This CDR3 has 12 residues. CDR3 bases: TGTGCCAGCAGACCTAGCGGGGGGACCTACGACTTC. Translation: CASRPSGGTYDF.

The rearrangement links TRBV27 to TRBJ2-7, with TRBD2 as a possible D gene (5 bases). CDR3 length: 13 amino acids. The V and J ends lost 5 bases and 3 bases respectively, with 11 bases between them. Per the germline V gene, CDR1 is MNHEY and CDR2 is SMNVEV (reference sequence). The CDR3 sequence: CASSGFSGYEQYF. CDR3 sequence (DNA): TGTGCCAGCAGTGGTTTCAGCGGCTACGAGCAGTACTTC.

The chain links TRBV2 to TRBJ2-3, with 15 bases aligning to TRBD2. V dropped 8 bases and J dropped 0; count of bases not matched to a gene: 6. The CDR3 extends over 17 amino acids. CDR1 SNHLY and CDR2 FYNNEI come from the germline V gene. CDR3 bases: TGTGCCAGCCCAGGACTAGCGGGGGGGCCTAGCACAGATACGCAGTATTTT. Translation gives CASPGLAGGPSTDTQYF.

The chain has TRBV28 and TRBJ2-3, with D tentatively TRBD2 (5 bases). Germline V gene data show CDR1 as MDHEN and CDR2 as SYDVKM. V gave up 3 bases and J gave up 1 base, with 14 bases separating them. CDR3 length: 16 amino acids. The CDR3: CASSFRSRRGTDTQYF. In nucleotides, the CDR3 is TGTGCCAGCAGTTTCCGGTCTAGGCGGGGCACAGATACGCAGTATTTT.

V and J are TRBV27 and TRBJ1-6, with 10 bases that match TRBD1. V lost 0 bases, J lost 7 bases, and 0 bases stayed unmatched. The CDR3 covers 15 residues. Germline CDR1 MNHEY, CDR2 SMNVEV (reference sequence). CDR3 loop: CASSLSDRGNSPLHF. The CDR3 DNA reads as TGTGCCAGCAGTTTATCGGACAGGGGGAATTCACCCCTCCACTTT.

The gene calls are TRBV29-1 and TRBJ2-6; tentative D call: TRBD2 (5 bases). Germline V gives CDR1 SQVTM, CDR2 ANQGSEA. The CDR3 has 15 amino acids. The V gene lost 3 bases and the J gene lost 0 bases, with 9 bases spanning the gap. The CDR3 here is CSVDGKSSGANVLTF. The CDR3 DNA is TGCAGCGTTGACGGGAAGAGCTCTGGGGCCAACGTCCTGACTTTC.

V gene TRBV7-8 combines with J gene TRBJ2-3; D remains unclear. The CDR3 spans 14 residues. CDR1 and CDR2 from the germline V gene are SGHVS and FQNEAQ. Trimming stripped 1 base from V and 1 base from J, with 6 bases between. Here the CDR3 DNA reads TGTGCCAGCAGCTTAGGCGGCCGCACAGATACGCAGTATTTT. Translating gives CASSLGGRTDTQYF.